A single sample is the source of the 5 T cell receptor beta chains below, sequenced in a study of T cell responses to AZD1222 COVID-19 vaccine. The data were produced by immunoSEQ multiplex PCR, yet TCRdb's version contains in-frame clones alone and is incomplete. The sample carries around 20,000 clones, roughly 76% recorded once. The specimen comprised peripheral blood, sampled 28 days after the second AZD1222 dose. Receptors originate from an adult who received the AZD1222 COVID-19 vaccine.

The rearrangement joins TRBV3-1 (or the pseudogene TRBV3-2) to TRBJ1-1, with D hard to call. V gave up 1 base and J gave up 1 base, with 10 bases separating them. Germline V lookup: CDR1 LGHDT, CDR2 YNNKEL (reference sequence). The CDR3 sequence is 15 residues long. CDR3 region: CASSQGFGGNTEAFF. The CDR3 DNA reads TGTGCCAGCAGCCAAGGGTTCGGTGGGAACACTGAAGCTTTCTTT.

V and J are TRBV6-5 and TRBJ1-2; 7 nucleotides line up with TRBD1. The trim removed 2 bases at V and 4 bases at J, leaving 4 bases unmatched. This CDR3 contains 14 residues. Germline CDR1 is MNHEY and CDR2 is SVGAGI. The CDR3: CASSYGGQPYGYTF. In nucleotides, the CDR3 is TGTGCCAGCAGTTACGGGGGACAGCCCTATGGCTACACCTTC.

In this sample, this clone turned up a few times. The chain recombines TRBV9 with TRBJ2-1, with a tentative D call TRBD2 (6 bases). This CDR3 contains 16 residues. The V and J ends lost 0 bases and 0 bases respectively, with 10 bases between them. Per germline, CDR1 SGDLS and CDR2 YYNGEE. CDR3 coding DNA: TGTGCCAGCAGCGTAGCCCCCGGGAGCTCCTACAATGAGCAGTTCTTC. As protein: CASSVAPGSSYNEQFF. The variable domain in full, completed from reference TRBV9 and TRBJ2-1, reads DSGVTQTPKHLITATGQRVTLRCSPRSGDLSVYWYQQSLDQGLQFLIQYYNGEERAKGNILERFSAQQFPDLHSELNLSSLELGDSALYFCASSVAPGSSYNEQFFGPGTRLTVL.

This clone was seen only a few times. This sequence joins TRBV5-1 and TRBJ1-5; 9 bases map to TRBD1. This CDR3 is built from 16 residues. The junction had 11 bases not matched to a gene; V was cut back by 5 bases and J by 5 bases. Germline V gene lookup returns CDR1 SGHRS and CDR2 YFSETQ. This CDR3 is CASRAGTGGADQPQHF. The CDR3 DNA reads TGCGCCAGCAGAGCGGGTACAGGGGGCGCGGATCAGCCCCAGCATTTT.

V and J are TRBV18 and TRBJ2-3; 8 bases line up with TRBD1. The J segment lost 0 bases and the V segment lost 4 bases, leaving 9 bases of the junction unmatched. Germline V lookup: CDR1 KGHSH, CDR2 LQKENI. There are 17 residues in the CDR3. The CDR3 region is CASSLRTGTLSTDTQYF. The CDR3 bases are TGTGCCAGCTCACTACGGACAGGGACGCTAAGCACAGATACGCAGTATTTT. Together with reference TRBV18 and TRBJ2-3, the CDR3 gives the full variable domain: NAGVMQNPRHLVRRRGQEARLRCSPMKGHSHVYWYRQLPEEGLKFMVYLQKENIIDESGMPKERFSAEFPKEGPSILRIQQVVRGDSAAYFCASSLRTGTLSTDTQYFGPGTRLTVL.